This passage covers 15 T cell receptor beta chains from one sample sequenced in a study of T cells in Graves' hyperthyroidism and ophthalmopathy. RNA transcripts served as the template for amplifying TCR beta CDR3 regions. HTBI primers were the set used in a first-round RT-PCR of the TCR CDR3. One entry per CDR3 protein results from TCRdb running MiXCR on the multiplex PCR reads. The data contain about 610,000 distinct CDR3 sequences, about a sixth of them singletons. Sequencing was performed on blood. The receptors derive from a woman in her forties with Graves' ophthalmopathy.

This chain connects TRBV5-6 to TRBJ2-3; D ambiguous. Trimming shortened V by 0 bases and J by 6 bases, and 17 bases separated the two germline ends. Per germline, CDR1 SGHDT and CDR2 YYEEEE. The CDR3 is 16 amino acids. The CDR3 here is CASSLAVMTYSDTQYF. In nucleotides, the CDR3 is TGTGCCAGCAGCTTGGCCGTTATGACCTATTCGGATACGCAGTATTTT.

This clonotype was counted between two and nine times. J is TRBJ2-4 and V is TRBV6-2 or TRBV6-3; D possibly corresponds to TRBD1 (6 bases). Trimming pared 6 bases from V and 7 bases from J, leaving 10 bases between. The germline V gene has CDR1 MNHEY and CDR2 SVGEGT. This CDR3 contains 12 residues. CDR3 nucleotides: TGTGCCAGCAGCTTGAGGGGGAACATTCAGTACTTC. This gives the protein CASSLRGNIQYF.

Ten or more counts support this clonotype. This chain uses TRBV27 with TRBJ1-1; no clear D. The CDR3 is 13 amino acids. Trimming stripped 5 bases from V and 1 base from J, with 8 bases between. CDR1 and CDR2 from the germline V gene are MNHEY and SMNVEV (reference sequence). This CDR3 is CASSPLANTEAFF. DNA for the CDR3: TGTGCCAGCAGTCCTTTAGCGAACACTGAAGCTTTCTTT.

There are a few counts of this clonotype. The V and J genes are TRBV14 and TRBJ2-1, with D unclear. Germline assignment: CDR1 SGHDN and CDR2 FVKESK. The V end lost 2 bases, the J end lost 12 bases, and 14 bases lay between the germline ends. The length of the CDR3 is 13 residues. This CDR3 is CASSQYDGRRQFF. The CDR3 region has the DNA TGTGCCAGCAGCCAATATGATGGCAGACGGCAGTTCTTC. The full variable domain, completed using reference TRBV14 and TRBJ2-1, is EAGVTQFPSHSVIEKGQTVTLRCDPISGHDNLYWYRRVMGKEIKFLLHFVKESKQDESGMPNNRFLAERTGGTYSTLKVQPAELEDSGVYFCASSQYDGRRQFFGPGTRLTVL.

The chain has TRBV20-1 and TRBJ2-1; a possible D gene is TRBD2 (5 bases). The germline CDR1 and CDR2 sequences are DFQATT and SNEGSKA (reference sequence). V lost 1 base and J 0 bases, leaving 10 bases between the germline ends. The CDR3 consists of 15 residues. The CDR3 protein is CSARGRGSSYNEQFF. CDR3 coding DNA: TGCAGTGCTAGAGGTCGAGGGAGCTCCTACAATGAGCAGTTCTTC.

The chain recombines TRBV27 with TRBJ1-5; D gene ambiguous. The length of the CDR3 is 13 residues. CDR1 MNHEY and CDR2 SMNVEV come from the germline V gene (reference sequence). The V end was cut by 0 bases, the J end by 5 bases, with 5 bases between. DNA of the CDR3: TGTGCCAGCAGTTTATCTAAATATCAGCCCCAGCATTTT. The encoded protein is CASSLSKYQPQHF.

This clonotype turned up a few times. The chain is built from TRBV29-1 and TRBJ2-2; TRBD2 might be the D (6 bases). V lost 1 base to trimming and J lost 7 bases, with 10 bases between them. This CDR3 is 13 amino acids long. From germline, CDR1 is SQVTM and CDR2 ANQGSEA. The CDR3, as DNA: TGCAGCGTTGAAGCGGGAGAGGTCGGGGAGCTGTTTTTT. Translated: CSVEAGEVGELFF.

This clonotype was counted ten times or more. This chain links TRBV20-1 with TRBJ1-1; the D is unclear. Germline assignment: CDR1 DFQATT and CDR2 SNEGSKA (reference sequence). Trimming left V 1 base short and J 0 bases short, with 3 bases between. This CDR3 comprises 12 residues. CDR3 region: CSARALNTEAFF. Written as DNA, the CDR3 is TGCAGTGCTAGAGCTTTGAACACTGAAGCTTTCTTT.

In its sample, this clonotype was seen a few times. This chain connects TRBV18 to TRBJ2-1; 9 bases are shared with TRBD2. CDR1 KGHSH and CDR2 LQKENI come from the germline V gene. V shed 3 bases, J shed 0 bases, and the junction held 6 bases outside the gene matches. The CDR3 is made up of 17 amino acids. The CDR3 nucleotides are TGTGCCAGCTCACCCCAAGCGGGAGGTTCCTCCTACAATGAGCAGTTCTTC. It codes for CASSPQAGGSSYNEQFF.

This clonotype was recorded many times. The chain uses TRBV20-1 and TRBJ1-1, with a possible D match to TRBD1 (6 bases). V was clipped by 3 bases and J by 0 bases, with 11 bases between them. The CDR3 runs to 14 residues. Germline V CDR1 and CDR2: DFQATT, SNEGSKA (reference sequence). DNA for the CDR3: TGCAGTGCTAGTATGGACAGATTGAACACTGAAGCTTTCTTT. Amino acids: CSASMDRLNTEAFF.

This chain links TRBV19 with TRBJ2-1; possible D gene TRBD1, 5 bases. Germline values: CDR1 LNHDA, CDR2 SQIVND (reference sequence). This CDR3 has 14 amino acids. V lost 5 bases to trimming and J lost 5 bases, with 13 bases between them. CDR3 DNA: TGTGCCAGTAGTCCCCAGGGTAGCCACAATGAGCAGTTCTTC. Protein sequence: CASSPQGSHNEQFF.

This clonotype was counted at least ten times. The CDR3 is CSARDRRQLNEQFF. The CDR3, as DNA: TGCAGTGCTAGAGACAGAAGACAGCTCAATGAGCAGTTCTTC. This rearrangement joins TRBV20-1 to TRBJ2-1, with D perhaps TRBD1 (5 bases). The CDR3 covers 14 residues. Germline loops: CDR1 DFQATT, CDR2 SNEGSKA (reference sequence). V was clipped by 0 bases and J by 6 bases, with 12 bases between them.

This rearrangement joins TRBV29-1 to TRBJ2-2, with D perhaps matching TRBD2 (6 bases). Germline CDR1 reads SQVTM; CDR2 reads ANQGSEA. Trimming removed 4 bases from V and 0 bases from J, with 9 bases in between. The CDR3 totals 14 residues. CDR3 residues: CSVVGTSNTGELFF. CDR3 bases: TGCAGCGTTGTCGGGACTTCGAACACCGGGGAGCTGTTTTTT.

CDR3 bases: TGTGCCAGCAGTCCCGAGGGACAGGGGTACGAGCAGTACTTC. Its protein is CASSPEGQGYEQYF. This sequence joins TRBV27 and TRBJ2-7, with 10 bases aligning to TRBD1. J was trimmed by 4 bases and V by 5 bases; bases with no gene match: 5. The CDR3 extends over 14 amino acids. Germline CDR1 MNHEY, CDR2 SMNVEV (reference sequence).

The chain's CDR3 is CASSLRDSEKLFF. As DNA, the CDR3 is TGTGCCAGCAGCTTACGGGACAGTGAAAAACTGTTTTTT. This chain uses TRBV7-9 with TRBJ1-4; 7 nucleotides agree with TRBD1. Germline values: CDR1 SEHNR, CDR2 FQNEAQ (reference sequence). This CDR3 has 13 amino acids. V lost 2 bases and J lost 7; bases outside the gene matches: 1.